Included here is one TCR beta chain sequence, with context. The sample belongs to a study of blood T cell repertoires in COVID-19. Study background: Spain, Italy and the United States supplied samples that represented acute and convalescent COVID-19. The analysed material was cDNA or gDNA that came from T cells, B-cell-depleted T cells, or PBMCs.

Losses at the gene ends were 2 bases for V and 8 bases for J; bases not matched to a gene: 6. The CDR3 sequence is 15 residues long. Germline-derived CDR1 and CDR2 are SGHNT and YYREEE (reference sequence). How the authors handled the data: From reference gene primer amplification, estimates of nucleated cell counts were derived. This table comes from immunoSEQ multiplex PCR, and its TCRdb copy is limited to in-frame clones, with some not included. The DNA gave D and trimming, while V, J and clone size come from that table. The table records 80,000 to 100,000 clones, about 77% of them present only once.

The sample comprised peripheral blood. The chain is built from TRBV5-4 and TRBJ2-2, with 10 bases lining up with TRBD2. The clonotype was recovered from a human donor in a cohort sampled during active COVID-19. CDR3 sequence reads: CASSLGLAGDGELFF. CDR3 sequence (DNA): TGTGCCAGCAGCTTAGGGCTAGCGGGAGATGGGGAGCTGTTTTTT.